The clone carrying this T cell receptor beta chain showed up many times. Antigen specificity is unknown. TCRdb reprocessed the 5' RACE reads via MiXCR and lists one record per CDR3 protein. The sample contains fewer than 3,500 distinct CDR3 sequences, 5.5% to 7.5% of which appear only once. As to time point: sample taken at primary tumor resection. This entry belongs to a study of spatial heterogeneity in lung cancer. Germline values: CDR1 SGHVS, CDR2 FQNEAQ. The CDR3 is 13 amino acids. The ends were cut back, 4 bases at V and 9 bases at J, with 14 bases in the middle. Findings and caveats of the study: Mutation tallies in tumors tracked expanded intratumoral alpha and beta TCR counts.

The chain is built from TRBV7-8 and TRBJ2-3, with a tentative D call TRBD1 (5 bases). The TCR was taken from a male donor with early-stage non-small cell lung cancer. The sequenced sample was lung tumor tissue, obtained at surgery. The CDR3 DNA reads as TGTGCCAGCAGCTCACTGGGGCCGCAGACGCAGTATTTT. Translation: CASSSLGPQTQYF.